These 10 T cell receptor beta chains were sequenced from one sample in a study of blood T cell repertoires in COVID-19 (dated by TCRdb to 2018 to 2020). Libraries were prepared through the immunoSEQ multiplex PCR assay. TCRdb stores this immuneACCESS table with in-frame sequences only. Part of the clones is absent; in the studies checked, under half of the shortfall reflects unresolved V genes, and no reason is known for the rest. Counted in this sample were approximately 60,000 clones; around 86% of them appeared once. The ten largest clones capture approximately 3.4% of the sample. Source material: peripheral blood. These receptor sequences come from an elderly woman with acute or convalescent COVID-19.

The V and J genes are TRBV5-1 and TRBJ2-2, with D tentatively TRBD1 (5 bases). CDR3 length equals 13 residues. V gave up 2 bases and J gave up 9 bases, with 11 bases separating them. CDR1 and CDR2 from the germline V gene are SGHRS and YFSETQ. CDR3 sequence reads: CASSLGRARELFF. The DNA of the CDR3 is TGCGCCAGCAGCTTAGGCAGGGCCCGGGAGCTGTTTTTT. The whole variable domain, filled in from reference TRBV5-1 and TRBJ2-2, reads KAGVTQTPRYLIKTRGQQVTLSCSPISGHRSVSWYQQTPGQGLQFLFEYFSETQRNKGNFPGRFSGRQFSNSRSEMNVSTLELGDSALYLCASSLGRARELFFGEGSRLTVL.

The V and J genes are TRBV18 and TRBJ1-1; 7 bases map to TRBD1. The V gene's germline CDR1 is KGHSH and CDR2 LQKENI. This CDR3 is 15 amino acids long. V was pared by 5 bases and J by 3 bases, with 9 bases of the junction left unmatched. CDR3 coding DNA: TGTGCCAGCTCATTACAGGGGATGAAGGACACTGAAGCTTTCTTT. Its translation is CASSLQGMKDTEAFF.

CDR3 protein: CASSLTVGETQYF. CDR3 nucleotides: TGTGCCAGCAGCCTGACAGTGGGGGAGACCCAGTACTTC. J is TRBJ2-5 and V is TRBV7-9; D is perhaps TRBD1 (5 bases). This CDR3 region has 13 residues. From germline, CDR1 is SEHNR and CDR2 FQNEAQ (reference sequence). Trimming pared 5 bases from V and 5 bases from J, leaving 12 bases between.

The J gene is TRBJ1-2, the V gene TRBV15; 8 bases map to TRBD1. CDR3 size: 15 residues. CDR1 LNHNV and CDR2 YYDKDF come from the germline V gene (reference sequence). Trimming removed 1 base from V and 4 bases from J; junction bases left unmatched: 5. Here the CDR3 DNA reads TGTGCCACCAGCAGAGGGACAGGGAGCGGCTATGGCTACACCTTC. Translating gives CATSRGTGSGYGYTF.

Written as DNA, the CDR3 is TGTGCCAGCAGGGGGGTAGCGGGAGGTTTGGAGCAGTACTTC. Its translation: CASRGVAGGLEQYF. The chain carries TRBV28 and TRBJ2-7, with 10 bases matching TRBD2. This CDR3 comprises 14 residues. Germline V gene sequence: CDR1 MDHEN, CDR2 SYDVKM. Germline trimming cut 6 bases from V and 7 bases from J; bases unmatched to any gene: 9.

V is TRBV5-1 and J is TRBJ2-1, with 7 positions matching TRBD1. Looked up from germline, CDR1 is SGHRS and CDR2 is YFSETQ. The CDR3 is 16 amino acids. With 0 bases clipped from V and 4 bases from J, the junction kept 7 bases outside the gene matches. This CDR3 reads CASSLEGGGRYNEQFF. The CDR3 nucleotides read TGCGCCAGCAGCTTGGAAGGGGGCGGCCGATACAATGAGCAGTTCTTC.

This clone came up a few times. The CDR3 loop is CASSSEVVHKLFF. The CDR3 bases are TGTGCCAGCAGTTCCGAGGTGGTTCACAAACTGTTTTTT. V usage is TRBV5-5 and J usage is TRBJ1-4; no reliable D call. V was pared by 5 bases and J by 11 bases, with 16 bases between. Germline lookup yields CDR1 SGHKS and CDR2 YYEKEE (reference sequence). The CDR3 runs to 13 residues.

V usage is TRBV5-5 and J usage is TRBJ2-5; TRBD2 matches 8 bases. The CDR3 consists of 14 residues. J gave up 2 bases and V 5 bases, and 5 bases lay outside the gene matches. The germline V gene encodes CDR1 SGHKS and CDR2 YYEKEE (reference sequence). This chain's CDR3 is CASRGSGGQETQYF. CDR3 DNA sequence: TGTGCCAGCAGAGGATCGGGGGGGCAAGAGACCCAGTACTTC.

The chain joins TRBV7-9 to TRBJ1-1; 9 bases are shared with TRBD1. The ends lost 5 bases at V and 7 bases at J; junction bases unmatched: 8. The CDR3 contains 14 residues. Germline V gene lookup returns CDR1 SEHNR and CDR2 FQNEAQ (reference sequence). CDR3 loop: CASSGRDRAFEAFF. CDR3 in DNA: TGTGCCAGCAGCGGCCGGGACAGGGCCTTTGAAGCTTTCTTT. Full variable domain (outside the CDR3, taken from reference TRBV7-9 and TRBJ1-1): DTGVSQNPRHKITKRGQNVTFRCDPISEHNRLYWYRQTLGQGPEFLTYFQNEAQLEKSRLLSDRFSAERPKGSFSTLEIQRTEQGDSAMYLCASSGRDRAFEAFFGQGTRLTVV.

This clone is labeled medium-sized. The chain has TRBV20-1 and TRBJ2-7; 7 nucleotides match TRBD1. The V segment lost 3 bases and the J segment 4 bases; nucleotides outside the gene matches: 0. The CDR3 has 11 residues. Per germline, CDR1 DFQATT and CDR2 SNEGSKA (reference sequence). CDR3 sequence (DNA): TGCAGTGCTAGGACAGGGTACGAGCAGTACTTC. Amino acid sequence: CSARTGYEQYF.